This T cell receptor (beta chain) was sequenced during a study of CD8 T cells in ankylosing spondylitis. Broader study findings: Significant enrichment of disease-linked clones was reportedly seen in matched ankylosing spondylitis synovial fluid. For ankylosing spondylitis blood, a TCR beta motif of seven to nine highly homologous variants appeared characteristic. In the blood and synovial fluid of reactive arthritis, some motif variants had been previously reported. Peripheral blood samples showed relatively rare disease-linked clones, and these clones were CD8+.

It was by quantitative 5'-RACE with molecular barcodes that TCR beta libraries were made. One entry per CDR3 protein results from TCRdb running MiXCR on the 5' RACE reads. The sample shows about 800,000 distinct CDR3 sequences, around 11% of them seen only once. The CDR3 loop spans 16 amino acids. The ends were cut back, 0 bases at V and 2 bases at J, with 14 bases in the middle. The germline V gene has CDR1 MNHEY and CDR2 SVGAGI. Comment on this clonotype: The antigen is not known.

Material: blood, either unsorted or a sorted T cell fraction (not recorded which). The chain is built from TRBV6-5 and TRBJ2-7; D is uncertain. This TCR was recovered from a male donor with ankylosing spondylitis. The CDR3 region is CASSYSYTVDTYEQYF. Here the CDR3 DNA reads TGTGCCAGCAGTTACTCGTATACAGTGGATACCTACGAGCAGTACTTC.